These 13 T cell receptor beta chains originate from one sample sequenced in a study of tumor-infiltrating lymphocytes in localized non-small cell lung cancer. Data came from immunoSEQ multiplex PCR; TCRdb stores just in-frame clones and leaves some out. The repertoire consists of just under 7,500 clones, with 77% occurring once and the leading ten covering roughly 5.6%. Sequencing was carried out using uninvolved lung tissue not adjacent to the tumor. The receptors come from a human donor with non-small cell lung cancer.

The sample holds one count of this clone. The J gene is TRBJ1-4, the V gene TRBV19, with 9 positions matching TRBD1. This CDR3 has 14 amino acids. Per the germline V gene, CDR1 is LNHDA and CDR2 is SQIVND (reference sequence). The ends lost 10 bases at V and 7 bases at J; junction bases unmatched: 10. The chain's CDR3 is CATKEGTGSEKLFF. The CDR3 DNA reads as TGTGCCACAAAAGAAGGGACAGGGAGTGAAAAACTGTTTTTT. The variable domain in full, with the rest retrieved from reference TRBV19 and TRBJ1-4, is DGGITQSPKYLFRKEGQNVTLSCEQNLNHDAMYWYRQDPGQGLRLIYYSQIVNDFQKGDIAEGYSVSREKKESFPLTVTSAQKNPTAFYLCATKEGTGSEKLFFGSGTQLSVL.

To note about this clone: The sample has other DNA sequences that encode this CDR3 too. Written as DNA, the CDR3 is TGTGCCAGCAGCTCTAGCGGGAGGCGGGCAGATACGCAGTATTTT. Translated: CASSSSGRRADTQYF. The V gene is TRBV7-3, the J gene TRBJ2-3, with 11 bases fitting TRBD2. The CDR3 is 15 amino acids. The germline gives CDR1 SGHTA, CDR2 FQGTGA. V lost 4 bases and J lost 4; bases outside the gene matches: 4.

V and J are TRBV28 and TRBJ1-1; D gene ambiguous. The V end lost 3 bases, the J end lost 0 bases, and 17 bases lay between the germline ends. Germline lookup yields CDR1 MDHEN and CDR2 SYDVKM. This CDR3 contains 17 residues. In DNA form, the CDR3 reads TGTGCCAGCAGTTTCTCTCCCTACCGGCAGGTGAACACTGAAGCTTTCTTT. It encodes CASSFSPYRQVNTEAFF.

The rearrangement joins TRBV29-1 to TRBJ2-2, with D uncertain. The CDR3 runs 13 residues. Germline-derived CDR1 and CDR2 are SQVTM and ANQGSEA. With 4 bases removed from V and 1 base from J, the gap between germline ends came to 7 bases. The CDR3 spells CSVGTVNTGELFF. CDR3 DNA: TGCAGCGTTGGGACGGTGAACACCGGGGAGCTGTTTTTT.

The rearrangement links TRBV5-1 to TRBJ1-1; weak D call: TRBD1 (6 bases). Germline CDR1 reads SGHRS; CDR2 reads YFSETQ. Trimming cost V 0 bases and J 6 bases, with 12 bases left between them. CDR3 length: 14 residues. The CDR3 nucleotides read TGCGCCAGCAGCTTGGCCGAACAGGGCGCTGAAGCTTTCTTT. Its translation is CASSLAEQGAEAFF.

The chain employs TRBV6-5 and TRBJ1-1, with D uncertain. The CDR3 runs 16 residues. V lost 2 bases to trimming and J lost 1 base, with 14 bases between them. Germline CDR1 reads MNHEY; CDR2 reads SVGAGI. The CDR3 bases are TGTGCCAGCAGTTACAGGAGTGGGAGGTCGAACACTGAAGCTTTCTTT. It specifies CASSYRSGRSNTEAFF.

This clone has more than one count but fewer than ten. V and J are TRBV9 and TRBJ1-6; a possible D gene is TRBD1 (6 bases). Trimming took off 4 bases at V and 9 bases at J, with 14 bases between the two ends. Germline values: CDR1 SGDLS, CDR2 YYNGEE. The CDR3 totals 14 residues. CDR3 sequence: CASSQGGIGSPLHF. The CDR3, as DNA: TGTGCCAGCAGCCAAGGGGGTATTGGTTCACCCCTCCACTTT.

The rearrangement uses TRBV5-4 and TRBJ1-2; no clear D. The V end was cut by 2 bases, the J end by 1 base, with 15 bases between. The CDR3 runs 16 residues. Germline-derived CDR1 and CDR2 are SGHNT and YYREEE (reference sequence). CDR3 amino acids: CASSLASGPYNYGYTF. In DNA form, the CDR3 reads TGTGCCAGCAGCTTAGCTAGCGGACCCTATAACTATGGCTACACCTTC.

V is TRBV27 and J is TRBJ2-1; 9 nucleotides align to TRBD1. Per the germline V gene, CDR1 is MNHEY and CDR2 is SMNVEV (reference sequence). V shed 6 bases and J 6 bases; nucleotides not matched to a gene: 9. This CDR3 has 15 amino acids. The CDR3 nucleotides read TGTGCCAGCAGCGACAGGGGGTGGAAAGTCAATGAGCAGTTCTTC. Encoded protein: CASSDRGWKVNEQFF.

The chain joins TRBV7-2 to TRBJ1-3, with unresolved D. Germline V gene data show CDR1 as SGHTA and CDR2 as FQGNSA. Trimming left V 2 bases short and J 6 bases short, with 5 bases between. The CDR3 spans 12 residues. CDR3 in amino acids: CASSLTENTIYF. The DNA for the CDR3 is TGTGCCAGCAGCTTAACTGAAAACACCATATATTTT.

DNA of the CDR3: TGTGCCAGCAGCTTAGGAGTGAGGGAGACAGATACGCAGTATTTT. It specifies CASSLGVRETDTQYF. This rearrangement joins TRBV11-3 to TRBJ2-3; tentatively, D is TRBD2 (5 bases). The CDR3 sequence is 15 residues long. V was trimmed by 1 base and J by 3 bases, leaving 11 bases between them. From germline, CDR1 is SGHNT and CDR2 YENEEA.

The chain carries TRBV6-1 and TRBJ1-2; D gene uncertain. V was trimmed by 6 bases and J by 7 bases, leaving 21 bases between them. Germline CDR1 MNHNS, CDR2 SASEGT. The CDR3 is 15 amino acids. CDR3 sequence (DNA): TGTGCCAGCAGCTCCGGGCCCGTGAGTCCCCGTGGCTACACCTTC. This encodes CASSSGPVSPRGYTF.

There are a few counts of this clone. The chain couples TRBV7-2 to TRBJ2-3; 8 bases line up with TRBD2. V lost 5 bases to trimming and J lost 3 bases; unmatched junction nucleotides: 10. Germline CDR1 reads SGHTA; CDR2 reads FQGNSA. CDR3 size: 16 residues. The CDR3, as DNA: TGTGCCAGCAGCGCCGGGGGGGGGTACGGAACAGATACGCAGTATTTT. Translation: CASSAGGGYGTDTQYF.